This T cell receptor beta chain emerged from a study of shared clonotypes between healthy human individuals. Here immunoSEQ multiplex PCR was the method, and the copy in TCRdb shows in-frame clones only, minus some. The sample lists about 820,000 clones, 85% to 95% seen once, with around 24% in the top ten. This clone was seen a handful of times. Germline CDR1 and CDR2: MDHEN and SYDVKM. The CDR3 totals 12 residues. The V end lost 3 bases, the J end lost 7 bases, and 10 bases lay between the germline ends. Naive CD8 cells lacked CD45RO and underwent positive selection for CCR7, leaving out terminally differentiated effector memory CD45RA+ cells.

The V call is TRBV28, the J call TRBJ2-7, with D possibly called TRBD1 or TRBD2 (5 bases each). Sequenced: naive CD8+ T cells sorted from blood. The TCR comes from a man aged 25-45 years in good health. This CDR3 is CASSFTGREQYF. The CDR3 DNA follows: TGTGCCAGCAGTTTCACGGGGCGGGAGCAGTACTTC.